This T cell receptor (beta chain) came from a study of blood T cell repertoires in COVID-19. At the level of the study: Spain, Italy and the United States supplied samples that represented acute and convalescent COVID-19.

This study enrolled people aged 18 to 89 from about two dozen US geographic areas. Allocation to cohorts depended on clinical history reported by the participants. A single count supports this clone. The authors' processing: Amplified reference gene primers provided the basis for estimating nucleated cell counts. Only in-frame clones appear in the TCRdb table, and some are missing; sequencing was by immunoSEQ multiplex PCR. V, J and clone size are taken as reported in that table, and D and trimming were inferred from the DNA itself. This table holds a few hundred thousand clones, just under 90% found once. This sequence was found in a woman aged 50 to 65 who had been exposed to COVID-19. The sample comprised PBMCs or T cells enriched from blood (not recorded which).

The CDR3 spells CASSLRGRLTGELFF. The CDR3 DNA reads TGTGCCAGCAGTTTAAGGGGCAGACTCACCGGGGAGCTGTTTTTT. The chain employs TRBV28 and TRBJ2-2; TRBD1 might be the D (5 bases). This CDR3 contains 15 residues. CDR1 and CDR2 from the germline V gene are MDHEN and SYDVKM. With 2 bases removed from V and 4 bases from J, the gap between germline ends came to 11 bases.